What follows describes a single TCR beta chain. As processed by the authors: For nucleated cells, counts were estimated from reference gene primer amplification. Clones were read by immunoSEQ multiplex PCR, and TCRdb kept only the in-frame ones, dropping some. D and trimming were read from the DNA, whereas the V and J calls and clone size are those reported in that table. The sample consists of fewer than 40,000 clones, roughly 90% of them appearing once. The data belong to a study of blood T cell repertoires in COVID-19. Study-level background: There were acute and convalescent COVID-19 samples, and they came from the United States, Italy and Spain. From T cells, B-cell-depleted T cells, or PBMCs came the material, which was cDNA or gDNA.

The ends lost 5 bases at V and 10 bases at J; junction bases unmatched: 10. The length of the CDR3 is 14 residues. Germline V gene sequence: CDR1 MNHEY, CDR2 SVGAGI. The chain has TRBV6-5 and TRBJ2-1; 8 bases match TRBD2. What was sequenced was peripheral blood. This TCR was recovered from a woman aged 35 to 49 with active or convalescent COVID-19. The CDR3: CASSISGEAYEQFF. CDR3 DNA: TGTGCCAGCAGTATTAGCGGGGAAGCCTACGAGCAGTTCTTC.